This TCR beta chain comes out of a study of spatial heterogeneity in lung cancer. On the study more broadly: In the raw reads, each unique TCR and UMI combination was present more than ten times on average.

V trimming: 5 bases; J trimming: 14 bases; junction bases outside the gene matches: 6. Germline V gene data show CDR1 as WSHSY and CDR2 as SAAADI. The CDR3 has 12 residues. Every cDNA TCR molecule received its own unique molecular identifier. TCRdb processed the 5' RACE reads anew with MiXCR; each CDR3 protein has one entry. The repertoire holds roughly 120,000 distinct CDR3 sequences, with over 9% as singletons. Time point described: blood at routine non-recurrence follow-up after resection. Whole RNA came from tumor, nontumor lung or frozen PBMC and was sequenced without being sorted. At least ten counts were recorded for this clonotype.

Sequencing used PBMCs, obtained at follow-up. This clonotype was sampled from a male donor with early-stage non-small cell lung cancer. The chain has TRBV10-2 and TRBJ1-6; 7 positions match TRBD1. The CDR3 region has the DNA TGCGCCAGCAGTTCAGGGGGGTCGGCCCTCCACTTT. Translation: CASSSGGSALHF.